The present TCR beta chain was sequenced within a study of T cell repertoires in cytomegalovirus infection. This CDR3 contains 12 residues. The germline V gene encodes CDR1 DFQATT and CDR2 SNEGSKA (reference sequence). As concerns this clonotype: This sequence may be a read error, since a much larger clone differs from it by one base.

TCRdb re-called the reads with MiXCR, one entry per CDR3 protein. The sample gives some 700,000 distinct CDR3 sequences, approximately 40% of which show up once; 2.5% to 3% is in the top ten. Input material: PBMCs. This receptor was taken from a human donor in good health (CMV status not recorded). Some clones in this sample may be carry-over from other donors' samples. This sequence joins TRBV20-1 and TRBJ1-2, with D unresolved. The CDR3 DNA is TGCAGTGCTAGAGATTTGTCTTATGGCGACACCTTC. The encoded protein is CSARDLSYGDTF.